This T cell receptor beta chain appears in the sequencing data of a study of cytomegalovirus exposure and HLA in healthy donors. Study findings and constraints: The classifier reportedly diagnosed cytomegalovirus status with high specificity and sensitivity. There were some public TCRs occurring in many donors, but most TCR sequences were rare. By a later analysis, the bulk of CMV-associated TCR beta chains appeared HLA-restricted.

J gave up 4 bases and V 3 bases, and 7 bases lay outside the gene matches. Germline loops: CDR1 MNHEY, CDR2 SVGAGI. The CDR3 runs 15 residues. Concerning this clone itself: What it recognizes is unknown.

The PCR had 60 Vbeta and 13 Jbeta primers. Produced via immunoSEQ multiplex PCR; TCRdb's table is partial and in-frame only. Found here are 150,000 to 250,000 clones, approximately 79% of them singletons; the top ten hold roughly 4.5%. Sequenced material: PBMCs. The chain recombines TRBV6-5 with TRBJ1-1, with 8 bases lining up with TRBD1. This clonotype was sampled from a woman younger than 45 in good health and CMV-seropositive. CDR3 loop: CASSYQQGGGTEAFF. The CDR3 DNA is TGTGCCAGCAGTTATCAACAGGGGGGCGGCACTGAAGCTTTCTTT.